Below, one T cell receptor beta chain is given with its context. Seattle patients were enrolled while actively infected and followed longitudinally. In the authors' methods: Amplification with reference gene primers provided the estimates of nucleated cell counts. TCRdb keeps only in-frame clones here, not all; method: immunoSEQ multiplex PCR. Clonal size and the V and J genes are those of that table, whereas D and trimming came from the DNA. Of about 480,000 clones in the sample, 88% are singletons; the top ten hold around 12%. The data are from a study of blood T cell repertoires in COVID-19. Germline trimming cut 3 bases from V and 2 bases from J; bases unmatched to any gene: 10. Germline V gives CDR1 LNHDA, CDR2 SQIVND (reference sequence). This CDR3 is built from 17 residues.

The receptor's source is a woman between 45 and 65 years old with COVID-19, enrolled during active disease. The sequenced sample consisted of peripheral blood. The V call is TRBV19, the J call TRBJ1-5; TRBD1 aligns across 7 bases. CDR3 bases: TGTGCCAGTAGTATTCACTCAGGGGGTTCGGGCAATCAGCCCCAGCATTTT. This encodes CASSIHSGGSGNQPQHF.